This note documents a single T cell receptor beta chain sequence. Many counts were recorded for this clonotype. The specificity of this receptor is unknown. The record has no base qualities; no much larger clone is one base away. The data were produced on an Illumina HiSeq 2500. Quantitative 5'-RACE with molecular barcodes was used to prepare TCR beta libraries. For the original study's pipeline: A new computational method, built on a probabilistic model of VDJ rearrangement, was used to identify disease-linked TCR variants. The public reads were reanalyzed by TCRdb: fastp trimming at Q25, MiXCR alignment, in-frame beta chains only. Entries are consolidated by CDR3 protein sequence, retaining the most common genes and DNA. TCRdb, rather than the study authors, made the V and J calls. Here the sample has roughly 250,000 distinct CDR3 sequences; approximately 9% occur a single time. In total, the top ten clones hold about 6.5% of the sample.

This specimen belongs to a study of CD8 T cells in ankylosing spondylitis (TCRdb year 2017). Notes on the research overall: T cell receptor beta repertoires were profiled in healthy donors and ankylosing spondylitis patients so that disease-linked TCR variants could be found. The whole study cohort included about a hundred healthy donors and around 25 ankylosing spondylitis patients. Peripheral blood samples were taken, and synovial fluid was additionally collected from ankylosing spondylitis patients.

What the study reported, not specific to this receptor: According to the report, matched synovial fluid samples from ankylosing spondylitis patients were significantly enriched for the disease-linked clones. Some motif variants had previously been reported in the synovial fluid and blood of reactive arthritis patients, which suggests shared mechanisms of disease initiation. In peripheral blood, the disease-linked clones were found at relatively low frequencies and had a CD8+ phenotype. A TCR beta motif of eight highly homologous amino acid variants appeared characteristic of blood from ankylosing spondylitis patients.

Trimming removed 3 bases from V and 10 bases from J, leaving 15 bases between the germline ends. The CDR3 goes from the cysteine to the phenylalanine over 13 residues. Only CDR3 DNA remains: 39 bases, in frame from the first base. CDR1 MDHEN and CDR2 SYDVKM were looked up in the germline V gene. The chain couples TRBV28 to TRBJ1-1; no D gene is confidently identified. Sequences were obtained from blood, either unsorted or a sorted T cell fraction (not recorded which). The clonotype comes from a male donor with ankylosing spondylitis or in good health (not recorded which). Read as DNA, the sequence is TGTGCCAGCAGTTTTTCACCGGGGTTTATAGCTTTCTTT. It translates as CASSFSPGFIAFF.